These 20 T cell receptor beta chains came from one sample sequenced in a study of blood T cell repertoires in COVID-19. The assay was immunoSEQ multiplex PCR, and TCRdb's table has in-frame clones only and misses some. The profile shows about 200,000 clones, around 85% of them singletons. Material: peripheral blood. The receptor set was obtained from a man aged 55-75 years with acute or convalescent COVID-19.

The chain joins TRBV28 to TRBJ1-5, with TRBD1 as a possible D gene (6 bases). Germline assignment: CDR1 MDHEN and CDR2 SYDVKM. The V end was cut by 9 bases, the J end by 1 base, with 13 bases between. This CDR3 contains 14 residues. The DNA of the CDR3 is TGTGCCAGTCTACAGGGTTTGAGCAATCAGCCCCAGCATTTT. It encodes CASLQGLSNQPQHF. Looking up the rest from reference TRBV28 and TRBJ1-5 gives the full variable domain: DVKVTQSSRYLVKRTGEKVFLECVQDMDHENMFWYRQDPGLGLRLIYFSYDVKMKEKGDIPEGYSVSREKKERFSLILESASTNQTSMYLCASLQGLSNQPQHFGDGTRLSIL.

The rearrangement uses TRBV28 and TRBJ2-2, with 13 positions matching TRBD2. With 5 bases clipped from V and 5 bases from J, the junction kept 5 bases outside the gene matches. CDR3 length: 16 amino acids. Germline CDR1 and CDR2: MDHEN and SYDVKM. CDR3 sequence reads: CASSTGTSGKTGELFF. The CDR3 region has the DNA TGTGCCAGCAGTACCGGGACTAGCGGGAAAACCGGGGAGCTGTTTTTT.

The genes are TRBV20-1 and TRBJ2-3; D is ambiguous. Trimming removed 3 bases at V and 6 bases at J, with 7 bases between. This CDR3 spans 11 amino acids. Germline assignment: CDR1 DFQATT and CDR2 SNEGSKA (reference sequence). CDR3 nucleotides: TGCAGTGCTAGTATACGGGATACGCAGTATTTT. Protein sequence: CSASIRDTQYF.

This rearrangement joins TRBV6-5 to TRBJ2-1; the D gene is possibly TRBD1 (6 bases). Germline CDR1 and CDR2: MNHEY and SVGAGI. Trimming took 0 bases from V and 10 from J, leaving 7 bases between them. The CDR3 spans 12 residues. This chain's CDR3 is CASSYSRGEQFF. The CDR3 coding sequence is TGTGCCAGCAGTTACTCCAGGGGAGAGCAGTTCTTC.

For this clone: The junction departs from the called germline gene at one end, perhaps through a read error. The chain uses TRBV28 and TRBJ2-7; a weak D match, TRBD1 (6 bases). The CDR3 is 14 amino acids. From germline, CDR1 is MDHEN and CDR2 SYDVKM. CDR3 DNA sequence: TGTGCCAGCAGTTCCCCTTCCCCCCCCCGGACAGCTTTCTTC. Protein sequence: CASSSPSPPRTAFF.

CDR3 bases: TGTGCCAGCAGCTTATGGGGGCGGGAGTCAGATACGCAGTATTTT. This encodes CASSLWGRESDTQYF. The chain joins TRBV7-2 to TRBJ2-3; perhaps TRBD2 as D (7 bases). The CDR3 loop spans 15 amino acids. Germline loops: CDR1 SGHTA, CDR2 FQGNSA. V shed 2 bases and J shed 4 bases, with 13 bases lying between them.

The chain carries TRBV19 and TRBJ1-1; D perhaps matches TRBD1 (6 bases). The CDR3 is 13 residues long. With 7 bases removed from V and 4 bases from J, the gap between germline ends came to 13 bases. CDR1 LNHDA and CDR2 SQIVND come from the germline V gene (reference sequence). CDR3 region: CASNPRGGTEAFF. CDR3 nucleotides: TGTGCCAGTAATCCGCGAGGGGGCACTGAAGCTTTCTTT.

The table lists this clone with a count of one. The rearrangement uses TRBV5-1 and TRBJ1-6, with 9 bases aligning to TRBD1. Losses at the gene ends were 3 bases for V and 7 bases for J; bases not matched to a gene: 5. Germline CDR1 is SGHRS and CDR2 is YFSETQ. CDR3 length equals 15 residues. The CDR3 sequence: CASSSGGTGNSPLHF. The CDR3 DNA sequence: TGCGCCAGCAGCTCGGGGGGGACAGGGAATTCACCCCTCCACTTT.

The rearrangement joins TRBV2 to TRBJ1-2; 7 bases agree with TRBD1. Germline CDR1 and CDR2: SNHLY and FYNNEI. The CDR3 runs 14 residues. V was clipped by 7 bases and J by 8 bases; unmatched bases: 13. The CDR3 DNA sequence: TGTGCCAGCAATTACAGGGGCCAGGTCTTCGGCTACACCTTC. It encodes CASNYRGQVFGYTF.

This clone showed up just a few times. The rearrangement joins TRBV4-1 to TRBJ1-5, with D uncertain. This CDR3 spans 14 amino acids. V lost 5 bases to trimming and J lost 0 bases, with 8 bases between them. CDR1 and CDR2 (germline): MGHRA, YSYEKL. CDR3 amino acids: CASSLENSNQPQHF. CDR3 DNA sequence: TGCGCCAGCAGCTTAGAGAATAGCAATCAGCCCCAGCATTTT.

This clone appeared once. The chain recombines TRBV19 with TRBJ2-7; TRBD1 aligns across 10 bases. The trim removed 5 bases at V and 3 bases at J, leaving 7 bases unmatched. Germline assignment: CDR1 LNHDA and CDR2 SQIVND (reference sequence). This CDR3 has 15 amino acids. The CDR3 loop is CASSSSGTGDYEQYF. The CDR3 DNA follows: TGTGCCAGTAGTTCGTCCGGGACAGGGGACTACGAGCAGTACTTC. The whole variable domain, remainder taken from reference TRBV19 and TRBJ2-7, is DGGITQSPKYLFRKEGQNVTLSCEQNLNHDAMYWYRQDPGQGLRLIYYSQIVNDFQKGDIAEGYSVSREKKESFPLTVTSAQKNPTAFYLCASSSSGTGDYEQYFGPGTRLTVT.

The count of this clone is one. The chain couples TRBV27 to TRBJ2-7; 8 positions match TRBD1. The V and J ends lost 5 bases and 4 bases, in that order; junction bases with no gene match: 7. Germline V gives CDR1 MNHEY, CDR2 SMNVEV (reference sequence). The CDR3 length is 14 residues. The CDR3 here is CASSRSRGRYEQYF. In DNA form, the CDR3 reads TGTGCCAGCAGTAGATCCAGGGGGCGTTACGAGCAGTACTTC.

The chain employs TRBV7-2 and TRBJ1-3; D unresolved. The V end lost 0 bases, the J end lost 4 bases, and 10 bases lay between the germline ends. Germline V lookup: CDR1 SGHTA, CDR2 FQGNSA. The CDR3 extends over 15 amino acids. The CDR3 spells CASSLARTGGNTIYF. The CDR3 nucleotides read TGTGCCAGCAGCTTAGCCAGGACGGGAGGAAACACCATATATTTT.

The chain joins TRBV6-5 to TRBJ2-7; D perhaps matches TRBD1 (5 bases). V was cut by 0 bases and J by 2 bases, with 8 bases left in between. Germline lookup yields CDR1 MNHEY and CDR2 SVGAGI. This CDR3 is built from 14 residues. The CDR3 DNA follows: TGTGCCAGCAGTTACTCGGCAGGGACCTACGAGCAGTACTTC. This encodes CASSYSAGTYEQYF.

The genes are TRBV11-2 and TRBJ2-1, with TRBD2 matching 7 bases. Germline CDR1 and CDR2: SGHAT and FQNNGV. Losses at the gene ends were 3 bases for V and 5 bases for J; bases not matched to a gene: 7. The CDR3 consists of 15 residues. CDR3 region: CASSFSGTKDNEQFF. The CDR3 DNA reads TGTGCCAGCAGCTTCAGTGGGACTAAGGACAATGAGCAGTTCTTC.

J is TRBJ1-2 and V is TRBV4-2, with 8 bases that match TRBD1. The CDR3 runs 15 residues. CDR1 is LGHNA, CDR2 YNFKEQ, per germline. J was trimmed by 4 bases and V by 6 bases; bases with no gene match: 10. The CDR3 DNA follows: TGTGCCAGCAGTCGAGACAGGGGCGAAGGCTATGGCTACACCTTC. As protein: CASSRDRGEGYGYTF.

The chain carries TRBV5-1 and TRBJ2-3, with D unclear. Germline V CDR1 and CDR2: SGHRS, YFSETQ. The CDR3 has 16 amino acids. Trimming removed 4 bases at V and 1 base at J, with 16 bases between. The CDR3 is CASSRVGSLGTDTQYF. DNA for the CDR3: TGCGCCAGCAGCCGGGTGGGTTCCTTGGGCACAGATACGCAGTATTTT.

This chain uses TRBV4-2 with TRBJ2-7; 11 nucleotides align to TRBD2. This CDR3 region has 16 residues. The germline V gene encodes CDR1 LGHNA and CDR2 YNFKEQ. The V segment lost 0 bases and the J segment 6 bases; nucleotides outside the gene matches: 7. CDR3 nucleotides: TGTGCCAGCAGCCAAGAAGGACTAGCGGGCAAAGGCGAGCAGTACTTC. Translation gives CASSQEGLAGKGEQYF.

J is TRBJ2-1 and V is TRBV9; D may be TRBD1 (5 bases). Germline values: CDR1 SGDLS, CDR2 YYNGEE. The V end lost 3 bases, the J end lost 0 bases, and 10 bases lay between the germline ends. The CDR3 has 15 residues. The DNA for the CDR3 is TGTGCCAGCAGCGAGGGGCGGAGCTCCTACAATGAGCAGTTCTTC. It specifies CASSEGRSSYNEQFF.

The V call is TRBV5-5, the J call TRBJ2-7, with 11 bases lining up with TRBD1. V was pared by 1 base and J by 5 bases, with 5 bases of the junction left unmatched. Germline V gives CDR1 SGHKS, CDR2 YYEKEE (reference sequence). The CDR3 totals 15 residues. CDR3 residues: CASSLLDRGPNEQYF. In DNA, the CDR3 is TGTGCCAGCAGCTTGTTGGACAGGGGGCCCAACGAGCAGTACTTC.